This entry lists 22 T cell receptor beta chains sequenced from one sample in a study of T cell responses to AZD1222 COVID-19 vaccine. Generated by immunoSEQ multiplex PCR, the TCRdb table keeps only in-frame clones and is missing some. Altogether around 96,000 clones are present, about 86% being singletons, with the ten largest covering 5.6%. Sequencing was performed on peripheral blood, taken 28 days after the second AZD1222 dose. The receptors shown here come from an adult who received the AZD1222 COVID-19 vaccine.

As concerns this clone: One end of the junction does not line up with germline, which may come from a read error. The rearrangement links TRBV3-1 (or the pseudogene TRBV3-2) to TRBJ1-1; a possible D gene is TRBD1 (6 bases). Germline V CDR1 and CDR2: LGHDT, YNNKEL (reference sequence). The CDR3 extends over 13 amino acids. The CDR3 DNA is TGTACCAGCAGCCCGACAGGAGCTAGTGAAGCTTTCTTT. Its translation is CTSSPTGASEAFF.

This chain joins TRBV4-2 and TRBJ2-7, with a tentative D call TRBD1 (6 bases). Between the trimmed V and J ends, which lost 3 bases and 11 bases, there was a span of 20 bases. There are 14 residues in the CDR3. CDR1 LGHNA and CDR2 YNFKEQ come from the germline V gene. As DNA, the CDR3 is TGTGCCAGCAGCCATACCTCGGGGATAGGGGACAAGTACTTC. Encoded protein: CASSHTSGIGDKYF.

There are a few counts of this clone. The rearrangement joins TRBV4-1 to TRBJ1-2, with D perhaps TRBD1 (6 bases). Trimming removed 6 bases from V and 3 bases from J, with 17 bases in between. CDR1 is MGHRA, CDR2 YSYEKL, per germline. The CDR3 is made up of 15 amino acids. CDR3 amino acids: CASSHTGRLDYGYTF. The CDR3 DNA sequence: TGCGCCAGCAGTCACACAGGGAGGCTGGACTATGGCTACACCTTC.

J is TRBJ2-2 and V is TRBV5-1; 10 nucleotides agree with TRBD1. The CDR3 covers 16 residues. The V gene's germline CDR1 is SGHRS and CDR2 YFSETQ. Germline trimming cut 2 bases from V and 3 bases from J; bases unmatched to any gene: 4. CDR3 bases: TGCGCCAGCAGCTTACCGGGACAGGGGTACACCGGGGAGCTGTTTTTT. Translating it yields CASSLPGQGYTGELFF.

The chain combines TRBV4-2 with TRBJ2-2; D remains unclear. The CDR3 covers 15 residues. The V gene's germline CDR1 is LGHNA and CDR2 YNFKEQ. V lost 1 base, J lost 4 bases, and 10 bases lay in between. DNA for the CDR3: TGTGCCAGCAGCCAAGGGAGTTGGGGCACCGGGGAGCTGTTTTTT. As protein: CASSQGSWGTGELFF.

The V call is TRBV10-3, the J call TRBJ2-2, with 7 bases aligning to TRBD1. This CDR3 spans 16 amino acids. V was pared by 9 bases and J by 5 bases, with 15 bases of the junction left unmatched. In germline, CDR1 is ENHRY, CDR2 SYGVKD. The CDR3 is CAIRQGIILGTGELFF. Here the CDR3 DNA reads TGTGCCATACGACAGGGAATCATTCTGGGGACCGGGGAGCTGTTTTTT.

The chain is built from TRBV7-2 and TRBJ1-2, with 7 bases lining up with TRBD1. The CDR3 runs to 15 residues. J lost 7 bases, V lost 4 bases, and 12 bases had no gene match. Germline CDR1 SGHTA, CDR2 FQGNSA. The CDR3 protein is CASSSGGQQSLGYTF. CDR3 DNA sequence: TGTGCCAGCAGCTCAGGGGGACAACAATCTCTTGGCTACACCTTC.

The V and J genes are TRBV4-1 and TRBJ2-7, with D possibly matching TRBD1 (6 bases). Trimming cost V 2 bases and J 5 bases, with 22 bases left between them. Germline CDR1 MGHRA, CDR2 YSYEKL. The CDR3 has 17 amino acids. Here the CDR3 reads CASSQSIARQVNNEQYF. The CDR3 DNA sequence: TGCGCCAGCAGCCAAAGTATTGCGCGACAGGTCAACAACGAGCAGTACTTC.

This sequence joins TRBV4-3 and TRBJ2-5; TRBD1 matches at 9 bases. Germline V gene data show CDR1 as LGHNA and CDR2 as YSLEER. The ends lost 0 bases at V and 7 bases at J; junction bases unmatched: 9. CDR3 size: 16 residues. Written as DNA, the CDR3 is TGCGCCAGCAGCCAAGATTACGGGACAGGGAGCGGGACCCAGTACTTC. Amino acid sequence: CASSQDYGTGSGTQYF.

CDR3 sequence reads: CASSHLSGTASYEQYF. The CDR3 DNA follows: TGTGCCAGCAGCCACCTCTCCGGGACAGCTTCCTACGAGCAGTACTTC. The chain combines TRBV3-1 (or the pseudogene TRBV3-2) with TRBJ2-7, with TRBD1 identical over 7 bases. In germline, CDR1 is LGHDT, CDR2 YNNKEL (reference sequence). This CDR3 spans 16 amino acids. Trimming took 3 bases from V and 1 from J; bases not matched to a gene: 9.

The V call is TRBV29-1, the J call TRBJ2-7; tentatively, D is TRBD1 (5 bases). This CDR3 region has 13 residues. Germline CDR1 reads SQVTM; CDR2 reads ANQGSEA. Trimming cost V 5 bases and J 0 bases, with 11 bases left between them. The CDR3 spells CSVSKGVSYEQYF. For the CDR3, the DNA is TGCAGCGTTAGCAAAGGGGTCTCCTACGAGCAGTACTTC.

The chain links TRBV10-3 to TRBJ1-5; D not certain. CDR3 size: 14 residues. The V end lost 6 bases, the J end lost 2 bases, and 11 bases lay between the germline ends. Germline loops: CDR1 ENHRY, CDR2 SYGVKD. In DNA form, the CDR3 reads TGTGCCATCAGATCGGGGAATGGCAATCAGCCCCAGCATTTT. This encodes CAIRSGNGNQPQHF.

The chain combines TRBV5-4 with TRBJ2-7; 7 nucleotides agree with TRBD1. CDR3 length: 14 amino acids. V lost 3 bases to trimming and J lost 1 base; unmatched junction nucleotides: 4. CDR1 is SGHNT and CDR2 is YYREEE in the germline V gene (reference sequence). CDR3 in amino acids: CASSSKQGSYEQYF. CDR3 coding DNA: TGTGCCAGCAGCTCAAAACAGGGGTCCTACGAGCAGTACTTC.

This chain links TRBV2 with TRBJ2-3; D not resolved. The CDR3 is made up of 13 amino acids. Trimming stripped 3 bases from V and 4 bases from J, with 8 bases between. Germline V gene data show CDR1 as SNHLY and CDR2 as FYNNEI. DNA of the CDR3: TGTGCCAGCAGTGAGACTCGCTCAGATACGCAGTATTTT. Protein sequence: CASSETRSDTQYF.

This clone turned up a few times. CDR3: CASSEGTGVGYTF. The CDR3 DNA is TGTGCCTCGTCAGAGGGGACAGGGGTTGGCTACACCTTC. The chain has TRBV7-9 and TRBJ1-2, with 10 bases aligning to TRBD1. CDR3 size: 13 residues. V dropped 11 bases and J dropped 7; count of bases not matched to a gene: 10. Germline CDR1 reads SEHNR; CDR2 reads FQNEAQ (reference sequence). Filled out from reference TRBV7-9 and TRBJ1-2, the complete variable domain reads DTGVSQNPRHKITKRGQNVTFRCDPISEHNRLYWYRQTLGQGPEFLTYFQNEAQLEKSRLLSDRFSAERPKGSFSTLEIQRTEQGDSAMYLCASSEGTGVGYTFGSGTRLTVV.

The rearrangement links TRBV28 to TRBJ2-7, with D unresolved. Germline CDR1 is MDHEN and CDR2 is SYDVKM. The germline V and J ends were trimmed by 4 bases and 6 bases, with 16 bases remaining between them. The CDR3 totals 14 residues. The CDR3 loop is CASSSSVDIGEQYF. The DNA for the CDR3 is TGTGCCAGCAGTTCCAGCGTGGATATCGGCGAGCAGTACTTC.

The chain combines TRBV11-2 with TRBJ1-1; the D gene is possibly TRBD1 (5 bases). This CDR3 contains 12 residues. Germline CDR1 is SGHAT and CDR2 is FQNNGV. V lost 4 bases and J 11 bases, leaving 14 bases between the germline ends. The CDR3 reads CASSSRQSGAFF. CDR3 nucleotides: TGTGCCAGCAGCTCCCGCCAGTCAGGGGCTTTCTTT.

This chain connects TRBV6-5 to TRBJ1-2, with D unresolved. The V and J ends lost 0 bases and 4 bases respectively, with 9 bases between them. Per the germline V gene, CDR1 is MNHEY and CDR2 is SVGAGI. The CDR3 runs 14 residues. This CDR3 is CASSYSHGGYGYTF. CDR3 sequence (DNA): TGTGCCAGCAGTTACTCTCATGGTGGCTATGGCTACACCTTC.

This clone turned up a few times. The genes are TRBV6-5 and TRBJ1-2, with D maybe TRBD1 (5 bases). CDR3 length equals 15 residues. V gave up 7 bases and J gave up 8 bases, with 23 bases separating them. The germline CDR1 and CDR2 sequences are MNHEY and SVGAGI. The DNA of the CDR3 is TGTGCCAGCACCTATACCGGGGGAGGCCTTGTCGGCTACACCTTC. It is translated as CASTYTGGGLVGYTF.

The chain couples TRBV29-1 to TRBJ1-1; D possibly corresponds to TRBD1 (5 bases). Per germline, CDR1 SQVTM and CDR2 ANQGSEA. The CDR3 length is 14 residues. The ends were cut back, 3 bases at V and 5 bases at J, with 16 bases in the middle. The CDR3 reads CSVDGEGQGTEAFF. Written as DNA, the CDR3 is TGCAGCGTTGATGGCGAGGGGCAGGGTACTGAAGCTTTCTTT.

The sample holds one count of this clone. The chain joins TRBV19 to TRBJ2-3; possibly TRBD1 or TRBD2 for D (5 bases each). V lost 4 bases and J lost 9, with 14 bases in between. CDR1 LNHDA and CDR2 SQIVND come from the germline V gene (reference sequence). This CDR3 has 13 residues. The CDR3 DNA follows: TGTGCCAGTAGTACCACCGGGACCCCGACGCAGTATTTT. Translating gives CASSTTGTPTQYF.

The chain couples TRBV27 to TRBJ2-7; no clear D gene. Germline V gives CDR1 MNHEY, CDR2 SMNVEV (reference sequence). The V gene lost 2 bases and the J gene lost 0 bases, with 8 bases spanning the gap. This CDR3 has 14 residues. CDR3 in amino acids: CASSLRDYSYEQYF. DNA of the CDR3: TGTGCCAGCAGTTTAAGGGATTACTCCTACGAGCAGTACTTC.